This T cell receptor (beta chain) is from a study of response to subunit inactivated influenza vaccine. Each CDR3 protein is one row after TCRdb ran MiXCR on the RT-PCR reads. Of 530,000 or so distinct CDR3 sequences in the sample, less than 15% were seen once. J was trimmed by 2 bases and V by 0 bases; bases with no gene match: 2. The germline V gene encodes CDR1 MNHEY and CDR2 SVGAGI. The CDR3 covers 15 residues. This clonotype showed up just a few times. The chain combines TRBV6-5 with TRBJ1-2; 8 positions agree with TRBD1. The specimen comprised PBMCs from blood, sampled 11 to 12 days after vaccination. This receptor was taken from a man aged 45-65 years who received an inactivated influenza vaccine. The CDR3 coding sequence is TGTGCCAGCAGTTACTCGGACAGGGTAAACTATGGCTACACCTTC. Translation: CASSYSDRVNYGYTF.